This paragraph reports one T cell receptor (beta chain). The table lists this clone with a few counts. Its antigen is unknown. Base qualities are not at hand, and no much larger clone is one base apart. The collaborating institutions used their own protocols to collect whole blood in K2EDTA tubes. For TCRbeta analysis, collaborators shipped samples in one of three forms: frozen whole blood, isolated PBMCs, or DNA extracted from either of those sample types. TCRbeta CDR3 regions were amplified from genomic DNA using the immunoSEQ Assay, a bias-controlled multiplex PCR. The authors processed their data as follows. Nucleated cell counts per sample were estimated from amplification of reference gene primers within the assay. To quantify the absolute abundance of each unique TCRbeta CDR3 rearrangement, sequence reads were collapsed and filtered. For each sample, productive Simpson clonality was calculated as the square root of Simpson's diversity index across productive rearrangements. TCRdb carries this immuneACCESS record with in-frame sequences only. Its versions omit some clonotypes, under half of them owing to an unresolved V gene in the studies checked, with the rest unexplained. V, J and clone size are those of that table, while D and trimming were read from the DNA. The table for this sample lists around 94,000 clones; about nine tenths of them were counted only once. The ten largest clones take up 4.2% of the sample.

The record originates from a study of blood T cell repertoires in COVID-19 (dated by TCRdb to the early 2020s). Turning to the overall study: Samples from collaborators originated in the United States, Italy and Spain and spanned both the acute and convalescent phases of COVID-19. Samples were obtained from the ongoing ImmuneRACE study (first 160 participants) and from 1,254 subjects provided by 6 global collaborators. Where available, HLA class I and class II types were obtained from metadata supplied by the sample provider rather than from assay-based typing. The repertoires were released in a freely available public database intended as a resource for research on the immune response to SARS-CoV-2. The prospective study material was composed of cDNA or gDNA derived from T cells, B-cell-depleted T cells, or PBMCs. The dataset comprised deeply sampled blood TCRbeta repertoires from subjects exposed to, actively infected with, or recovered from COVID-19. The sample metadata nearly always contained a de-identified subject ID, COVID-19 status, age in years and sex.

Beyond this particular receptor, the publication reports: The amount of clinical and demographic metadata varied by source and participant and was provided uncurated.

The sequencing input was peripheral blood. The sequence was obtained from a man aged 18 to 30 with acute or convalescent COVID-19.

DNA sequence: TGTGCCAGCAGTTCCGGGTCCCATGTCGACTATGGCTACACCTTC. Its product reads: CASSSGSHVDYGYTF. Recombination connected TRBV6-5 to TRBJ1-2; a confident D gene designation cannot be given. The germline V gene gives CDR1 as MNHEY and CDR2 as SVGAGI. The V and J ends are trimmed by 4 bases and 3 bases, leaving 15 bases between them. From the cysteine through the phenylalanine, the CDR3 covers 15 amino acids. This entry keeps only the CDR3 DNA: 45 bases, framed from base 1.